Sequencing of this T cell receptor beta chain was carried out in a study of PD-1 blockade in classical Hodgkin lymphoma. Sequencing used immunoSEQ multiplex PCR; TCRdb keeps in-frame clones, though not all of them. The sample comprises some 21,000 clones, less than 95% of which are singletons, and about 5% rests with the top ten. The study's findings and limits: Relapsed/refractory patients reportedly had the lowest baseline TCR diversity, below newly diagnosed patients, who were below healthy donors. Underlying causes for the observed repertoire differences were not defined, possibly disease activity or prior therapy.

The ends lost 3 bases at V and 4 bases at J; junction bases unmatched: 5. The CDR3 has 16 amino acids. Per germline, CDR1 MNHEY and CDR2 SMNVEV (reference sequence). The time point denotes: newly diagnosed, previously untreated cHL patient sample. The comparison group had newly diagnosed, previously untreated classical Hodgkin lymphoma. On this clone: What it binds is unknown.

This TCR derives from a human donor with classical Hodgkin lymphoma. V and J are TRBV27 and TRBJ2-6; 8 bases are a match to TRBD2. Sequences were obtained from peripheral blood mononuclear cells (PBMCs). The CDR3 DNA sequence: TGTGCCAGCAGTTTTACGGGGGGGCTCGGGGCCAACGTCCTGACTTTC. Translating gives CASSFTGGLGANVLTF.